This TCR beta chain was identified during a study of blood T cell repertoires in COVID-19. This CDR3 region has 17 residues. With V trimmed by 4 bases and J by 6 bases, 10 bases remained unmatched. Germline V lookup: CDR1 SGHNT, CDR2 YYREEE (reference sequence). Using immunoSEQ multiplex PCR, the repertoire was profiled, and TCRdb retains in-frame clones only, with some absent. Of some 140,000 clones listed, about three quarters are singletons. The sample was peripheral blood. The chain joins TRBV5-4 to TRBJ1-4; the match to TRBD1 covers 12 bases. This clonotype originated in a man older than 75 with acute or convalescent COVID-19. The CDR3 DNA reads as TGTGCCAGCAGCCGATCCGGGACAGGGGGCGCGTATGAAAAACTGTTTTTT. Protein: CASSRSGTGGAYEKLFF.